The present entry profiles one T cell receptor (beta chain) with its context. Its cognate antigen is unknown. This sample was taken from a study of T cell responses to AZD1222 COVID-19 vaccine. General study results and limits: In a largely white British group with more females than males, clonal diversity was possibly underestimated.

This CDR3 has 14 amino acids. V lost 4 bases to trimming and J lost 8 bases; unmatched junction nucleotides: 5. The germline CDR1 and CDR2 sequences are LGHNA and YNFKEQ. Method: immunoSEQ multiplex PCR; TCRdb's copy keeps in-frame clones and lacks some. The profile shows around 130,000 clones, 75% to 95% of them singletons. This receptor was obtained from an adult in good health. The sample in question was peripheral blood, obtained on day 0 of AZD1222 vaccination. This chain joins TRBV4-2 and TRBJ1-6; 7 bases fit TRBD1. CDR3 bases: TGTGCCAGCAGCCCCGACAGGGAGCATTCACCCCTCCACTTT. Protein sequence: CASSPDREHSPLHF.